This TCR beta chain is drawn from a study of blood T cells in healthy people across ages (dated by TCRdb to between 2015 and 2016). For context, the study as a whole: In model experiments, roughly one uniquely barcoded TCR beta cDNA molecule per two T cells was captured by template switching. To track age-related changes in TCR beta repertoire diversity, the study relied on deep sequencing normalized with unique cDNA molecular identifiers. Donors were grouped into four age groups: young (average roughly 17 years), middle-aged (39), aged (around 66) and long-lived (approximately 75). To avoid experimental bias, donors of different ages were distributed randomly across sequencing lanes. Two additional independent replicas of 1 million unique cDNA reads from the same blood draw were analyzed for two donors (one aged 18 to 30 and one aged 80 or older). Overall study outcomes, separate from this receptor: The long-lived group showed more naive CD4+ T cells, fewer expanded clones and increased TCR diversity than the aged group, suggesting age selection. Observed TCR beta diversity correlated strongly with the percentage of naive T cells measured by flow cytometry. As age increased, observed TCR beta diversity per million T cells dropped in a roughly linear way, and a significant reduction was already evident by age about 40. Donor CMV infection status was unknown, potentially confounding age-related changes in expanded clonotypes. Estimates of total diversity from one million sequenced T cells were regarded as lower bounds and underestimates. Conclusive comparison of naive and antigen-experienced compartments was prevented by the profiling of bulk unsorted PBMCs.

At the junction V is shortened by 0 bases and J by 4 bases; bases outside the gene matches: 6. The cysteine opens and the phenylalanine closes a CDR3 of 15 amino acids. Left in the record is the CDR3 DNA by itself, 45 bases read in frame from the first base. CDR1 and CDR2, looked up from the germline V gene (reference sequence), are DFQATT and SNEGSKA. With respect to this clonotype: No antigen is known for it. Within one base of it there is no much larger clone, and no base qualities were kept.

Systemically healthy Caucasian individuals from Russia, approximately 39 in total and aged roughly 6 to 100 years, were included as donors. Around 10 milliliters of peripheral blood were collected from each donor into EDTA-treated Vacutainer tubes. Ficoll-Paque density-gradient centrifugation was used to isolate PBMCs, with at least 6 million per sample. Total RNA was extracted from PBMCs with Trizol reagent, with at least 5.5 micrograms obtained per sample. For every donor, an aliquot of PBMCs went through flow cytometry to measure the percentages of naive CD45RAhigh/CD27high T cells. The receptor library was made with 5' RACE. The sequencing machine was an Illumina HiSeq 2500. A second 7 to 11 cycle PCR used a sample-barcoded 5' primer and a J-beta primer mix. A template-switch 5' adaptor carrying 12 random nucleotides introduced a unique molecular identifier onto each TCR beta cDNA molecule. Each sample yielded at least 3 million CDR3-containing paired-end reads. First-strand cDNA was synthesized from all RNA with the Mint cDNA synthesis kit, primed by a TRBC-specific oligonucleotide. All cDNA was treated with uracil-DNA glycosylase and then went through a first 18-cycle PCR with the universal primers M1SS and BC2_uni_R. Per the original workflow: For normalization, 1 million high-quality reads, each with a distinct molecular identifier, were randomly selected from each sample. Instead of being binned into consensus sequences, reads with shared molecular identifiers were discarded. MiTCR, run with a Q25 quality threshold and the strictest error-elimination algorithm, handled CDR3 identification, clonotype clustering and error correction. A nonparametric unseen species model using Euler transformation provided a lower-bound estimate of total TCR beta diversity. In TCRdb, the public reads were trimmed at Q25 with fastp and aligned with MiXCR, with productive beta chains retained. A single entry per CDR3 protein holds the most common genes and DNA from its merged rows. V and J calls and clone size were set by TCRdb, not the authors. In all, the sample holds over 600,000 distinct CDR3 sequences, and 35% to 50% of those were seen once. The leading ten clones occupy around 18% of the sample.

The material sequenced was blood. This receptor was obtained from an elderly man in good health. The chain is encoded by TRBV20-1 joined to TRBJ2-5; 9 bases in the middle match TRBD1. Here the CDR3 is given as CSARDSGTGLETQYF. The DNA sequence is as follows: TGCAGTGCTAGAGATTCCGGGACAGGGTTAGAGACCCAGTACTTC.